Here is one T cell receptor (beta chain) with its context. This clonotype was counted between two and nine times. The clone's antigen remains unknown. Per-base qualities were not stored, and no clone one base away is much larger. A constant-region primer and ProtoScript II reverse transcriptase were used to reverse-transcribe TCRbeta-specific cDNA from approximately 550 ng total RNA. Three nested multiplex PCR rounds, following a slightly modified ARM-PCR procedure, were used to build the TCRbeta libraries. Each of the first two PCR rounds ran for about 10 cycles and used multiplex TRBV1-TRBV30 forward primers together with a Cbeta reverse primer. Sample barcodes and Illumina adapters were attached in a final 25-cycle PCR using Deep VentR polymerase. Before sequencing, amplicons of 200-500 bp were gel-purified using a QIAquick gel extraction kit. An Illumina HiSeq 2500 was used to sequence the TCRbeta amplicons with 250-bp paired-end reads. The original pipeline was this. Quality trimming of reads was performed with Trimmomatic v0.33, and paired reads were merged with FLASH v1.2.11 so that full CDR3 sequences could be recovered. MiGEC v1.2.1b assigned V, D and J germline segments to the rearranged TCRbeta sequences. Clonotype statistics, along with Shannon-Wiener diversity indices, were calculated using VDJtools v1.0.0. Except for diversity analysis, only the 250 most abundant clonotypes of each sample were used in subsequent analyses to reduce sampling bias. TCRdb reworked the public reads: Q25 trimming with fastp, MiXCR clone assembly, productive beta chains retained. Duplicate CDR3 protein sequences are folded into a single record with the most common DNA and genes. These V and J calls derive from TCRdb rather than the authors' analysis. This sample comprises just over 300,000 distinct CDR3 sequences, 50% to 60% of them detected only once. The top ten hold 15% to 20% of the sample.

The sample is drawn from a study of tumor-infiltrating lymphocytes in primary liver carcinoma (dated by TCRdb to the late 2010s). Turning to the overall study: Four to six patients with histopathologically diagnosed primary liver carcinoma underwent surgical resection in China between November 2015 and March 2016. A total of roughly 35 specimens from 5 patients underwent TCRbeta repertoire sequencing, comprising 25 tumor regions, 5 adjacent noncancerous liver tissues and 5 peripheral blood samples. The five patients, three men and two women aged 30 to 69 years, had hepatocellular carcinoma (four) or combined HCC and intrahepatic cholangiocarcinoma (one). The five patients had tumors staged T1-T3 N0M0, with maximum diameters ranging from about 4.2 to 10 cm. Each sample produced roughly 3.65 to 7.13 million productive TCRbeta reads, and read depth showed no significant difference between tissue types. The study combined TCRbeta repertoire sequencing, expression microarrays and whole-exome sequencing across five regions of each liver tumor, with adjacent normal tissue and blood. Technical replicate repertoires showed high reproducibility, with mean shared-clone rates about 0.88 and correlation coefficients above 0.95. Overall results and qualifications from the work: Consistent with antigen-driven expansion, pairs of tumor regions showed higher repertoire overlap (mean around 36%) than either tumor-adjacent pairs (around 17%) or tumor-blood pairs (approximately 14%). Only 4 or 5 patients were included in the study, and the authors note that the findings should be validated in a larger study. A significantly larger repertoire fraction was made up by the top 250 clones in tumors than in blood (p = 0.039). Bulk unsorted samples precluded comparing CD4+ and CD8+ T cell repertoires. Because only the TCR beta chain was sequenced and unpaired alpha chains were not captured, true repertoire diversity is likely underestimated.

The CDR3 sequence holds 15 residues, the cysteine and phenylalanine included. The sequence is cut down to CDR3 DNA, 45 bases in frame from base 1. From a lookup of the germline V gene, CDR1 and CDR2 are MNHEY and SVGEGT. V and J lose 5 bases and 1 base, and a span of 13 bases separates them. Blood RNA was extracted from unsorted whole blood using TRIzol reagent, and germline DNA was obtained with the DNeasy Blood & Tissue kit. Patients had chronic HBV infection and were treatment-naive at sampling. Roughly 3.9 milliliters of peripheral blood were collected into K2EDTA tubes before surgery. The sequence was obtained from a woman aged 30 to 39 with primary liver carcinoma and hepatitis B virus infection. The sequence is built from TRBV6-2 or TRBV6-3 and TRBJ2-3; the D gene is possibly TRBD2, with 6 bases matching. Sample: peripheral blood. CDR3 sequence: CASSGGVGGTDTQYF. The bases are TGTGCCAGCAGTGGAGGGGTGGGCGGCACAGATACGCAGTATTTT.